This TCR beta chain was retrieved from a study of cytomegalovirus exposure and HLA in healthy donors. Overall study: The approximately 130 validation repertoires and the approximately 700 first-cohort repertoires shared a platform, a later analysis reported. Study-wide points: In vitro, a few CMV-associated chains proved specific for CMV antigens. High sensitivity and specificity were reportedly achieved when the classifier diagnosed cytomegalovirus status. In the approximately 120 validation repertoires, a later analysis found that first-cohort TCR clusters tended to co-occur.

Sequencing used immunoSEQ multiplex PCR; TCRdb keeps in-frame clones, though not all of them. Of approximately 160,000 clones in the sample, under 90% are singletons; the top ten hold approximately 10%. Notes on this clone: No antigen is known for it.

There are 17 residues in the CDR3. Trimming removed 4 bases from V and 0 bases from J; junction bases left unmatched: 8. The germline gives CDR1 SGHTA, CDR2 FQGTGA. This receptor was obtained from a woman aged 18-29 years in good health and CMV-seropositive. Sequencing was performed on PBMCs. This chain uses TRBV7-3 with TRBJ2-2; 7 bases fit TRBD1. CDR3 sequence reads: CASSWTRDRSNTGELFF. In DNA, the CDR3 is TGTGCCAGCAGCTGGACGAGGGACAGATCGAACACCGGGGAGCTGTTTTTT.